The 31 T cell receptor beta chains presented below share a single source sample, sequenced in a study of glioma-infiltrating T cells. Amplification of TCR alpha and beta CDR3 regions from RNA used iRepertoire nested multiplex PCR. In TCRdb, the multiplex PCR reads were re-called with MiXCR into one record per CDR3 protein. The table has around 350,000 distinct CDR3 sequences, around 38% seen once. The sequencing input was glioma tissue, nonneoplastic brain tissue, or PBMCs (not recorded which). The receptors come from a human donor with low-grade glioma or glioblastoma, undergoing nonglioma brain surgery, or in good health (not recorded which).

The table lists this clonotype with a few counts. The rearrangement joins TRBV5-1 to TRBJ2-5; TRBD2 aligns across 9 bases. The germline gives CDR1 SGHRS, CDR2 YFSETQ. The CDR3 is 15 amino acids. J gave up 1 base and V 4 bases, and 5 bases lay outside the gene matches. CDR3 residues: CASSRTSGFQETQYF. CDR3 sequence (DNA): TGCGCCAGCAGCCGCACTAGCGGGTTCCAAGAGACCCAGTACTTC.

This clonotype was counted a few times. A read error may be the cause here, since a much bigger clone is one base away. The CDR3 loop is CASSLWRPSNQPQHF. Here the CDR3 DNA reads TGTGCCAGCAGTTTATGGCGGCCGAGCAATCAGCCCCAGCATTTT. The chain uses TRBV28 and TRBJ1-5; D unclear. The CDR3 loop spans 15 amino acids. CDR1 is MDHEN, CDR2 SYDVKM, per germline. Trimming stripped 0 bases from V and 1 base from J, with 7 bases between.

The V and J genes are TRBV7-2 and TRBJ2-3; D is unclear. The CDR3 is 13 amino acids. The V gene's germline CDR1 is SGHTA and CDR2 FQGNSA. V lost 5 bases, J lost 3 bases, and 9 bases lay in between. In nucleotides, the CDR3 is TGTGCCAGCAGCGTCGGTCGAACAGATACGCAGTATTTT. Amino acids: CASSVGRTDTQYF.

In DNA form, the CDR3 reads TGTGCCAGCAGCTTGACAGGAGCGGATGGCTACACCTTC. This codes for CASSLTGADGYTF. V usage is TRBV13 and J usage is TRBJ1-2; possible D gene TRBD1, 6 bases. In germline, CDR1 is PRHDT, CDR2 FYEKMQ (reference sequence). The length of the CDR3 is 13 residues. With 3 bases removed from V and 6 bases from J, the gap between germline ends came to 11 bases.

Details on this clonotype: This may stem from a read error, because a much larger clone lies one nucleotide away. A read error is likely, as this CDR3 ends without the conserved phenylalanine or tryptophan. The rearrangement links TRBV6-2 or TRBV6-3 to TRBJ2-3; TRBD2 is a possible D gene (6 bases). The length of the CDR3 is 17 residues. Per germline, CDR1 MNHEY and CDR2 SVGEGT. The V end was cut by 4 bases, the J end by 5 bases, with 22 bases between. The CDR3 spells CASSSFSGLQGEDTQYS. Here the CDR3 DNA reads TGTGCCAGCAGTTCTTTCTCGGGACTCCAAGGGGAAGATACGCAGTATTCT.

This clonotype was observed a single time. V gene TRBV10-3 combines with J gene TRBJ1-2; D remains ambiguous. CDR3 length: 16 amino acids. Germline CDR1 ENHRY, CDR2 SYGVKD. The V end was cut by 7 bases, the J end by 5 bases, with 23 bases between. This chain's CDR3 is CAIIVREKWFQYGYTF. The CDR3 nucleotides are TGTGCCATCATCGTCCGGGAAAAATGGTTCCAATATGGCTACACCTTC.

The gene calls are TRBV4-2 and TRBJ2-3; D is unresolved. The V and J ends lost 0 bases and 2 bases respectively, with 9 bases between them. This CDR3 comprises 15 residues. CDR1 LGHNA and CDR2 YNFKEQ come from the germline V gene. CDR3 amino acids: CASSQEEAYTDTQYF. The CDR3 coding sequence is TGTGCCAGCAGCCAAGAGGAAGCCTACACAGATACGCAGTATTTT.

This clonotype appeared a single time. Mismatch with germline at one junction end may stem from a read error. CDR3 sequence reads: CACSYSIGSNQPQHF. As DNA, the CDR3 is TGTGCCTGCAGTTACTCGATAGGTTCCAATCAGCCCCAGCATTTT. The V call is TRBV6-5, the J call TRBJ1-5; D is uncertain. The CDR3 spans 15 residues. CDR1 is MNHEY and CDR2 is SVGAGI in the germline V gene.

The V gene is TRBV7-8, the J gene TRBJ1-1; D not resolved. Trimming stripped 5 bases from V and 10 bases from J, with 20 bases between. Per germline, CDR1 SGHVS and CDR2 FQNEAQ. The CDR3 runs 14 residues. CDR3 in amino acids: CASSPHLPYEGAFF. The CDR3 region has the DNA TGTGCCAGCAGCCCCCATCTCCCCTATGAGGGAGCTTTCTTT.

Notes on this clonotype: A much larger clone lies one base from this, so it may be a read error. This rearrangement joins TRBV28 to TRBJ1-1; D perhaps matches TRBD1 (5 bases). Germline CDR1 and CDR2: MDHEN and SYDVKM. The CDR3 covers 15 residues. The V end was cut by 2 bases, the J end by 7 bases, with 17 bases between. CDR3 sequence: CASSLETVGVDEAFF. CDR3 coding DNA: TGTGCCAGCAGTTTAGAGACAGTGGGCGTGGATGAAGCTTTCTTT.

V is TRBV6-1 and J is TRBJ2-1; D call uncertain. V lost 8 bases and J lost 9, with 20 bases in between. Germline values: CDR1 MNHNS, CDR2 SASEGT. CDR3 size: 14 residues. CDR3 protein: CASLYLAGQSEQFF. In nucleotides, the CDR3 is TGTGCCAGCCTTTATCTGGCAGGTCAGAGTGAGCAGTTCTTC.

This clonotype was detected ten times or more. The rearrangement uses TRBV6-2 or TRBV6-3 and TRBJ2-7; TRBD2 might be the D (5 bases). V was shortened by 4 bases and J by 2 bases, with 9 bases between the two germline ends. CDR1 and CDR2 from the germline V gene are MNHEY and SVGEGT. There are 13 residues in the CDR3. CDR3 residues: CASSSSGTYEQYF. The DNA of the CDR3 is TGTGCCAGCAGTTCCAGCGGAACCTACGAGCAGTACTTC.

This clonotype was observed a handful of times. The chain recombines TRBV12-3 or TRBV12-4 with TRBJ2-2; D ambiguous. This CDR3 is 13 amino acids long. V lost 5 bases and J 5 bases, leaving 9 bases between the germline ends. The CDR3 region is CASSHGWTGELFF. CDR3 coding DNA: TGTGCCAGCAGTCACGGGTGGACCGGGGAGCTGTTTTTT.

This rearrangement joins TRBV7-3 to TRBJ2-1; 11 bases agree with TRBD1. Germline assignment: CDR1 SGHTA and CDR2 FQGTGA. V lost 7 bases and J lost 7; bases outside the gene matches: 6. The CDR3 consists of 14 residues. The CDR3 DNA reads TGTGCCAGCAAGAGGGACAGGGGGAGAAATGAGCAGTTCTTC. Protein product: CASKRDRGRNEQFF. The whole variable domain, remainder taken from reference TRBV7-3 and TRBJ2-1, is GAGVSQTPSNKVTEKGKYVELRCDPISGHTALYWYRQSLGQGPEFLIYFQGTGAADDSGLPNDRFFAVRPEGSVSTLKIQRTERGDSAVYLCASKRDRGRNEQFFGPGTRLTVL.

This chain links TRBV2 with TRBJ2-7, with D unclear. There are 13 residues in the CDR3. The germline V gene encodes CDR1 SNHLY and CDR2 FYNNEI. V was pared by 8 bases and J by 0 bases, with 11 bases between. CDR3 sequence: CASRDKSSYEQYF. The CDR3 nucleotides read TGTGCCAGCCGAGACAAGAGCTCCTACGAGCAGTACTTC.

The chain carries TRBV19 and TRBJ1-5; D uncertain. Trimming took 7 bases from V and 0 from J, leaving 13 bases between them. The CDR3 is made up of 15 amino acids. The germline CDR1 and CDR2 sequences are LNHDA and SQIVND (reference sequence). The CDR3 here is CASTPWEGSNQPQHF. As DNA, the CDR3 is TGTGCCAGTACCCCCTGGGAGGGTAGCAATCAGCCCCAGCATTTT. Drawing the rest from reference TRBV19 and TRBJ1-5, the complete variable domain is DGGITQSPKYLFRKEGQNVTLSCEQNLNHDAMYWYRQDPGQGLRLIYYSQIVNDFQKGDIAEGYSVSREKKESFPLTVTSAQKNPTAFYLCASTPWEGSNQPQHFGDGTRLSIL.

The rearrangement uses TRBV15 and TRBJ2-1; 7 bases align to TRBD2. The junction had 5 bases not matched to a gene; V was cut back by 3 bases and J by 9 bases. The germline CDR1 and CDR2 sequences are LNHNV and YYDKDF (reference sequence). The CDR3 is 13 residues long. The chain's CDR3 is CATSRGGAGEQFF. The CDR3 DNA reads TGTGCCACCAGCAGGGGAGGGGCCGGTGAGCAGTTCTTC.

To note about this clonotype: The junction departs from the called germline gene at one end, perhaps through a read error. Here the CDR3 reads CASSPGGGGNVLTF. CDR3 nucleotide sequence: TGTGCCAGCAGCCCGGGGGGAGGGGGCAACGTCCTGACTTTC. The rearrangement joins TRBV4-2 to TRBJ2-6, with D perhaps TRBD2 (7 bases). CDR1 LGHNA and CDR2 YNFKEQ come from the germline V gene. The length of the CDR3 is 14 residues.

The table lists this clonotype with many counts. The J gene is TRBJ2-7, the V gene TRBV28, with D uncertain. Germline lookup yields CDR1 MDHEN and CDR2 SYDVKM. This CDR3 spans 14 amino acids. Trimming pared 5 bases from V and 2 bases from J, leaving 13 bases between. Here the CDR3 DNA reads TGTGCCAGCAGTCGTCAGCCTCTGCCCTACGAGCAGTACTTC. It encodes CASSRQPLPYEQYF.

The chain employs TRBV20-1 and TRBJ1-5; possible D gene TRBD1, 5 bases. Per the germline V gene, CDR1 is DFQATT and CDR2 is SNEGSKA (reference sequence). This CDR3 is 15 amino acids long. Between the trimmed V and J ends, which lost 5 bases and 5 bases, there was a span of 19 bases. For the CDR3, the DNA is TGCAGTGCTGGTCTCCCCAGGGTCTATTATCAGCCCCAGCATTTT. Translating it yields CSAGLPRVYYQPQHF.

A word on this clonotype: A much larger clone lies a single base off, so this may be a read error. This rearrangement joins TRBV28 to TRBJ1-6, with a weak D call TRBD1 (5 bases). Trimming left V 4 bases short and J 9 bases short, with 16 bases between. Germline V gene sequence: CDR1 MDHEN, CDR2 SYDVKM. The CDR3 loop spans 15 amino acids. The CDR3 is CASSSMAAGISPLHF. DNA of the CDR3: TGTGCCAGCAGTTCCATGGCGGCAGGGATTTCACCCCTCCACTTT.

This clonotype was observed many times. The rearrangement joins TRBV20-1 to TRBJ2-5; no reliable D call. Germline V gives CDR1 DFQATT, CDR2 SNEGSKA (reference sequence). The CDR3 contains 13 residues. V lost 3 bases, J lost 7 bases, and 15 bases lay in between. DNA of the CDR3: TGCAGTGCTAGTGGTCCCATCGGTTGGACCCAGTACTTC. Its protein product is CSASGPIGWTQYF.

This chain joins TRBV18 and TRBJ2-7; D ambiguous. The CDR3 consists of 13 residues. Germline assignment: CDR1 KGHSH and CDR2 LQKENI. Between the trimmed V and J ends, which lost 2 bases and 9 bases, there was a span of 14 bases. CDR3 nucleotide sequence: TGTGCCAGCTCACCAGGGAATGAACGAGTGCAGTACTTC. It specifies CASSPGNERVQYF.

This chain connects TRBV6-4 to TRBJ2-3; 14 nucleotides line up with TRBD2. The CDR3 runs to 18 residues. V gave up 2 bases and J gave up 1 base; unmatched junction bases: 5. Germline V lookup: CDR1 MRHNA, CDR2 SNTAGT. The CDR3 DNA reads TGTGCCAGCAGTGACGGGACTAGCGGGAGTGGTGGCACAGATACGCAGTATTTT. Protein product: CASSDGTSGSGGTDTQYF.

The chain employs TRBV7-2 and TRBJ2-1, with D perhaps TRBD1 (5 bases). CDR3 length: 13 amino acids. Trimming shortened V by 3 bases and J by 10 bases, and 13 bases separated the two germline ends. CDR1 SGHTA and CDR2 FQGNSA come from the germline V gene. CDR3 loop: CASSFDRIYEQFF. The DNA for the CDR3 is TGTGCCAGCAGCTTCGACAGAATATACGAGCAGTTCTTC.

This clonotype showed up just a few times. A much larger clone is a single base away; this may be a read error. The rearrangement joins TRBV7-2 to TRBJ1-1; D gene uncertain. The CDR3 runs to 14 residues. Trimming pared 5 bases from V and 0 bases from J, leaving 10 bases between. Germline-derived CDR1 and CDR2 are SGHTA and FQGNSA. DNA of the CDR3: TGTGCCAGCAGCCGGATGGGGATGAACACTGAAGCTTTCTTT. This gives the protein CASSRMGMNTEAFF. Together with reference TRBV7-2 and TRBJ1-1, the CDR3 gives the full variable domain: GAGVSQSPSNKVTEKGKDVELRCDPISGHTALYWYRQSLGQGLEFLIYFQGNSAPDKSGLPSDRFSAERTGGSVSTLTIQRTQQEDSAVYLCASSRMGMNTEAFFGQGTRLTVV.

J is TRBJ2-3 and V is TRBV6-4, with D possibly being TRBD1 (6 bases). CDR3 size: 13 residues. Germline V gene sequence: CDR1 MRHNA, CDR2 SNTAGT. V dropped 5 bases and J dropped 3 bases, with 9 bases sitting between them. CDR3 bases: TGTGCCAGCAGTCGGACAGAGACAGATACGCAGTATTTT. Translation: CASSRTETDTQYF.

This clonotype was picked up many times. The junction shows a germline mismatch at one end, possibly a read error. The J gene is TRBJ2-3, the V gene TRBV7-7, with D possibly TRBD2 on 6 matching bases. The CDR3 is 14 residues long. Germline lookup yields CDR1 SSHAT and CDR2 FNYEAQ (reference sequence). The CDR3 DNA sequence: TGTGCTAGCAGCTTGTACCCGGGAGCAGATACGCAGTATTTT. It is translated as CASSLYPGADTQYF.

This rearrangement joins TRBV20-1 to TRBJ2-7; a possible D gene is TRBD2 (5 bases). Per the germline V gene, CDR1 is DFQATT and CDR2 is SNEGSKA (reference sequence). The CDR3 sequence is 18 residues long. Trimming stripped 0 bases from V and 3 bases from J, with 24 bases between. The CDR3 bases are TGCAGTGCTAGAGACTGGACTTCTCGGGCCTCAACCGGCTACGAGCAGTACTTC. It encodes CSARDWTSRASTGYEQYF.

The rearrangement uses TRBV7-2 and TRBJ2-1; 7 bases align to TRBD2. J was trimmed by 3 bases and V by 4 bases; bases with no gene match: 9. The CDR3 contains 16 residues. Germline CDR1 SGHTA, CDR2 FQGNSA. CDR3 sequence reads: CASSSIRVAGYNEQFF. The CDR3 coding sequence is TGTGCCAGCAGCTCCATCAGGGTAGCGGGCTACAATGAGCAGTTCTTC. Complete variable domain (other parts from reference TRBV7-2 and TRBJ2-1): GAGVSQSPSNKVTEKGKDVELRCDPISGHTALYWYRQSLGQGLEFLIYFQGNSAPDKSGLPSDRFSAERTGGSVSTLTIQRTQQEDSAVYLCASSSIRVAGYNEQFFGPGTRLTVL.

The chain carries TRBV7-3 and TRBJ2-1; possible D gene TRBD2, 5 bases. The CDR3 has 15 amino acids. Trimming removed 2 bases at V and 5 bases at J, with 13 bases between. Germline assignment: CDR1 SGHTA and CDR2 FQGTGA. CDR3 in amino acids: CASSLEASSNNEQFF. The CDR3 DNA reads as TGTGCCAGCAGCTTAGAGGCTAGCAGCAACAATGAGCAGTTCTTC.